The rows below give T cell receptor beta chains drawn from one sample of a study of T cell responses to AZD1222 COVID-19 vaccine. Clones were sequenced by immunoSEQ multiplex PCR, and TCRdb holds only the in-frame ones, with some missing. The table records 150,000 to 200,000 clones, approximately 90% of them present only once. The sample in question was peripheral blood, obtained 28 days after the second AZD1222 dose. Receptors originate from an adult who received the AZD1222 COVID-19 vaccine. CDR3s include the opening cysteine and the closing phenylalanine or tryptophan. Fields, in order: J gene, clone size, V gene, D gene, CDR3 DNA, CDR3 protein. A D gene is named only where the DNA matches it firmly. A clone size is listed for some rows: how often the clone was seen (once, few, many), or a class if it is expanded.

TRBJ1-4	NA	TRBV12-3/TRBV12-4	NA	TGTGCCAGCAGTTTATTTAATGAAAAACTGTTTTTT	CASSLFNEKLFF
TRBJ2-7	NA	TRBV27	NA	TGTGCCAGCAGTCCCTGGGTCAGCTCCTACGAGCAGTACTTC	CASSPWVSSYEQYF
TRBJ2-7	once	TRBV7-9	NA	TGTGCCAGCAGCTTTGAAAGCTCCTACGAGCAGTACTTC	CASSFESSYEQYF
TRBJ1-6	NA	TRBV27	NA	TGTGCCAGCAGTTCCGGTGGGGCTGGTTATTCACCCCTCCACTTT	CASSSGGAGYSPLHF
TRBJ1-3	NA	TRBV7-3	NA	TGTGCCAGCGCCGTTGGCTCTGGAAACACCATATATTTT	CASAVGSGNTIYF
TRBJ2-3	NA	TRBV6-6	TRBD1	TGTGCCAGCAGTTCGACAGGGTTCCGCACAGATACGCAGTATTTT	CASSSTGFRTDTQYF
TRBJ1-1	NA	TRBV19	NA	TGTGCCAGTGGCTTAGGGGCTCTTACTGAAGCTTTCTTT	CASGLGALTEAFF
TRBJ2-3	NA	TRBV7-8	TRBD2	TGTGCCAGCAGCTCCGGCGGGGGTCTCTTTAGCACAGATACGCAGTATTTT	CASSSGGGLFSTDTQYF
TRBJ2-7	NA	TRBV14	NA	TGTGCCAGCAGCAAAATGAGGGCCCTCGTCTACGAGCAGTACTTC	CASSKMRALVYEQYF
TRBJ2-2	NA	TRBV10-2	TRBD1	TGCGCCAGCGGGCGGACAGGGGACACCGGGGAGCTGTTTTTT	CASGRTGDTGELFF
TRBJ2-5	NA	TRBV5-1	TRBD2	TGCGCCAGCAGCTTGGTGCTAGCGGGGACCCCAGGGGAGACCCAGTACTTC	CASSLVLAGTPGETQYF
TRBJ1-1	NA	TRBV4-1	TRBD1	TGCGCCAGCAGCCAAGCCCTCGGGACAGGGAAATCGTCTGAAGCTTTCTTT	CASSQALGTGKSSEAFF
TRBJ1-1	NA	TRBV7-9	TRBD1	TGTGCCAGCAGCACACAGGGGGGCGGCACTGAAGCTTTCTTT	CASSTQGGGTEAFF
TRBJ2-1	NA	TRBV5-1	TRBD2	TGCGCCAGCAGCTTGTCCGGGACTACAACCTACAATGAGCAGTTCTTC	CASSLSGTTTYNEQFF
TRBJ1-4	NA	TRBV5-5	TRBD1	TGTGCCAGCAGCTTGTTACAGGGGGCAGTGGAAAAACTGTTTTTT	CASSLLQGAVEKLFF
TRBJ1-2	NA	TRBV7-9	TRBD1	TGTGCCAGCAGCTTACGAAGGTTGGGACAGGGAGGGTATGGCTACACCTTC	CASSLRRLGQGGYGYTF